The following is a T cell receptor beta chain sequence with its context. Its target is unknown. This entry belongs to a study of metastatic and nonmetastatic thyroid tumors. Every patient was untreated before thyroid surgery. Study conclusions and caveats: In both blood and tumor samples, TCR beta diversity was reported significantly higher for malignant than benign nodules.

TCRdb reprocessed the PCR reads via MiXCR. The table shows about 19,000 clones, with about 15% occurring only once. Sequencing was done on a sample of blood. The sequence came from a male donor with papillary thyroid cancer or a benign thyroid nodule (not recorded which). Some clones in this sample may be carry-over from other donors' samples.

CDR3 sequence reads: CSAGTARNRYTF. CDR3 coding DNA: TGCAGTGCTGGGACAGCCAGAAATCGCTACACCTTC. This chain joins TRBV20-1 and TRBJ1-2; the match to TRBD1 covers 7 bases. The CDR3 covers 12 residues. Per germline, CDR1 DFQATT and CDR2 SNEGSKA (reference sequence). V trimming: 5 bases; J trimming: 9 bases; junction bases outside the gene matches: 9.